Below, one T cell receptor beta chain is given with its context. Antigen specificity is unknown. The sample is drawn from a study of cytomegalovirus exposure and HLA in healthy donors. CDR1 and CDR2 (germline): SGHDT, YYEEEE. Trimming stripped 5 bases from V and 0 bases from J, with 18 bases between. This CDR3 is built from 17 residues. Measured with immunoSEQ multiplex PCR; TCRdb has only the in-frame clones, and not every one. The sample includes about 120,000 clones, more than 70% seen only once; the top ten take approximately 2.3%. Study observations and caveats: The listing of roughly 160 TCR beta chains classed them as cytomegalovirus-associated.

The chain has TRBV5-6 and TRBJ1-5, with a possible D match to TRBD1 (5 bases). Sequenced sample: PBMCs. The clonotype was recovered from a woman in her 30s in good health and CMV-seronegative. The CDR3 is CASSQNLHQGSNQPQHF. In nucleotides, the CDR3 is TGTGCCAGCAGTCAGAACCTGCACCAGGGTAGCAATCAGCCCCAGCATTTT.